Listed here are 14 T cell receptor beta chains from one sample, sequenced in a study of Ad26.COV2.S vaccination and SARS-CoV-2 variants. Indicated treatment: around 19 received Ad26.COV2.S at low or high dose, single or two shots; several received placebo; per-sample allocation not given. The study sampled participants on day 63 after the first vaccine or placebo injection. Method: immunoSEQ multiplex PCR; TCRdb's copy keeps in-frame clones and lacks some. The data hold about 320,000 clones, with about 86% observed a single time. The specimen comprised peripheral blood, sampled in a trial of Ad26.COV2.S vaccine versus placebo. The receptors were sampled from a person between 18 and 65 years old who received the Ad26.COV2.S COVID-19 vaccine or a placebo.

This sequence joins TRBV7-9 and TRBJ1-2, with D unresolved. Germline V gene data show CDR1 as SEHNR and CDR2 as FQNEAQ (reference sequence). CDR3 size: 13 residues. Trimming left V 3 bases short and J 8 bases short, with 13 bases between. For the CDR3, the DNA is TGTGCCAGCAGCTTCTCCCAAATCGGAGGCTACACCTTC. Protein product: CASSFSQIGGYTF.

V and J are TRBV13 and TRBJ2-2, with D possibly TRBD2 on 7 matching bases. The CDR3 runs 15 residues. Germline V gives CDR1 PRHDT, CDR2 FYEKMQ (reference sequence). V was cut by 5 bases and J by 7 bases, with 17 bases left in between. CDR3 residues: CASSGRGALGGELFF. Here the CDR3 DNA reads TGTGCCAGCAGCGGACGGGGGGCTCTAGGCGGGGAGCTGTTTTTT.

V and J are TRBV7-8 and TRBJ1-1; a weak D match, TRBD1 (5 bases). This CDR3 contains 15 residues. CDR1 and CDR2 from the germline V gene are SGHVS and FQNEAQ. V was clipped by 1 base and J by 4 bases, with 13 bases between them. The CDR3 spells CASSLGGGWSTEAFF. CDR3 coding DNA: TGTGCCAGCAGCTTAGGGGGGGGTTGGAGCACTGAAGCTTTCTTT. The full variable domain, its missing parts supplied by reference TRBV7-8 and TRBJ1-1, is GAGVSQSPRYKVAKRGQDVALRCDPISGHVSLFWYQQALGQGPEFLTYFQNEAQLDKSGLPSDRFFAERPEGSVSTLKIQRTQQEDSAVYLCASSLGGGWSTEAFFGQGTRLTVV.

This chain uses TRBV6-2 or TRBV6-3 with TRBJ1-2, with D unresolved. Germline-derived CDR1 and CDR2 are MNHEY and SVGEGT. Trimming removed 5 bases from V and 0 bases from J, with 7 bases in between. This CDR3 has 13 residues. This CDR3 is CASSTGANYGYTF. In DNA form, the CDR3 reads TGTGCCAGCAGTACCGGGGCTAACTATGGCTACACCTTC.

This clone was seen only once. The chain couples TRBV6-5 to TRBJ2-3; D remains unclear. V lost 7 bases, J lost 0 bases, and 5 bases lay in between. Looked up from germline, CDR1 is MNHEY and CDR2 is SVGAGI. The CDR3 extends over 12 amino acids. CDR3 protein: CASTVSTDTQYF. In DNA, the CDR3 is TGTGCCAGCACGGTTAGCACAGATACGCAGTATTTT.

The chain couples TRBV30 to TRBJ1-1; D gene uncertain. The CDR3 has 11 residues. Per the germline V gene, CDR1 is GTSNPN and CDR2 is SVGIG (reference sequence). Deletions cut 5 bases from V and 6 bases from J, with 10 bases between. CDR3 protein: CAWRSRAEAFF. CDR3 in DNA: TGTGCCTGGCGGTCTAGGGCTGAAGCTTTCTTT.

The CDR3 DNA reads as TGTGCCAGCAGCTTTCGAGGGAGGGACCAAGAGACCCAGTACTTC. Amino acids: CASSFRGRDQETQYF. This chain joins TRBV7-2 and TRBJ2-5, with 7 bases lining up with TRBD2. After removal of 3 bases from V and 0 bases from J, the junction contained 4 bases not matched to a gene. CDR3 length: 15 residues. CDR1 SGHTA and CDR2 FQGNSA come from the germline V gene.

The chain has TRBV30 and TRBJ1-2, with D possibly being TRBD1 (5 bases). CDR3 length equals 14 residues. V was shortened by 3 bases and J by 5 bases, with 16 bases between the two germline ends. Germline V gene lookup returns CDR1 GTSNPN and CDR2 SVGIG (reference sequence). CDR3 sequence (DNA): TGTGCCTGGAGATTCGCCGCTGGGGGATATGGCTACACCTTC. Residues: CAWRFAAGGYGYTF.

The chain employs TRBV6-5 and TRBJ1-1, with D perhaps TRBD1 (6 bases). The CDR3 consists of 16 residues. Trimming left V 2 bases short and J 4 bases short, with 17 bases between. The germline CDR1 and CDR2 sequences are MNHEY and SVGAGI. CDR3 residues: CASSYGGNLRGTEAFF. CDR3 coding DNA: TGTGCCAGCAGTTACGGGGGCAACCTCCGGGGCACTGAAGCTTTCTTT.

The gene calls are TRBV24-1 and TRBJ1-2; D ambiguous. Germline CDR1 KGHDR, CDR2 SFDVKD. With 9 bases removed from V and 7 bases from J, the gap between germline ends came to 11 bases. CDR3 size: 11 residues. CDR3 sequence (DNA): TGTGCCACCTCCGACGGTTTTGGCTACACCTTC. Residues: CATSDGFGYTF.

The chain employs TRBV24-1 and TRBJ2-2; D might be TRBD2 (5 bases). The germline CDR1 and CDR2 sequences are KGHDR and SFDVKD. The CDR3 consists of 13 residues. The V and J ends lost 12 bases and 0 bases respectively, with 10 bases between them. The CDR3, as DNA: TGTGCCGCCCGGGATTCGAACACCGGGGAGCTGTTTTTT. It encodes CAARDSNTGELFF.

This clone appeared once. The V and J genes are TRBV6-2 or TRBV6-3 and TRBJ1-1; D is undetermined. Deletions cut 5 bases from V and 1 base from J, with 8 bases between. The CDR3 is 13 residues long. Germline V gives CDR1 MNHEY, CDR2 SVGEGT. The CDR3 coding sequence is TGTGCCAGCAGTGTACGTCCGAACACTGAAGCTTTCTTT. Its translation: CASSVRPNTEAFF.

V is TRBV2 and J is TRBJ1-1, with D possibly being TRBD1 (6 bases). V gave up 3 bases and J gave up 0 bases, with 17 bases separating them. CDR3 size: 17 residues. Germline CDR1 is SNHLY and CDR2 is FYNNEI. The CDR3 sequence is CASSDEVKAGVNTEAFF. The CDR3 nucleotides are TGTGCCAGCAGTGATGAGGTCAAGGCAGGGGTGAACACTGAAGCTTTCTTT.

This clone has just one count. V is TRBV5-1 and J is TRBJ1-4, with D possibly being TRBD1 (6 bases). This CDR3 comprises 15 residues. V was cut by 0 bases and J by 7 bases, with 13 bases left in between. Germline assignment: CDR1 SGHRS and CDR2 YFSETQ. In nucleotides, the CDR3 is TGCGCCAGCAGCTTGGCCGGCAGGGGTCTTGAAAAACTGTTTTTT. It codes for CASSLAGRGLEKLFF. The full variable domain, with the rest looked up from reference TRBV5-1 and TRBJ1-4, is KAGVTQTPRYLIKTRGQQVTLSCSPISGHRSVSWYQQTPGQGLQFLFEYFSETQRNKGNFPGRFSGRQFSNSRSEMNVSTLELGDSALYLCASSLAGRGLEKLFFGSGTQLSVL.